A single sample gave rise to the 18 T cell receptor beta chains below, sequenced in a study of CD8+CD57+ T cells in acquired aplastic anemia. It was patients with CD8+CD57+ cell expansion by flow cytometry who were chosen for sequencing. For CDR3 and TCR beta VDJ profiling, genomic DNA was the template used. TCRdb called the reads again in MiXCR, with one record for every CDR3 protein. There are approximately 80,000 distinct CDR3 sequences in the sample; approximately 70% occur only once, and around 80% lies in the top ten. The source material was sorted CD4+, CD8+, or CD8+CD57+ T cells (not recorded which) from PBMCs. All receptors derive from a human donor with aplastic anemia.

The gene calls are TRBV7-3 and TRBJ2-7; D perhaps matches TRBD1 (6 bases). The CDR3 runs 15 residues. V lost 4 bases, J lost 2 bases, and 15 bases lay in between. The germline gives CDR1 SGHTA, CDR2 FQGTGA. The CDR3 DNA follows: TGTGCCAGCAGCTCCCGGACAGTAAACCCCTACGAGCAGTACTTC. Amino acids: CASSSRTVNPYEQYF. The whole variable domain, filled in from reference TRBV7-3 and TRBJ2-7, reads GAGVSQTPSNKVTEKGKYVELRCDPISGHTALYWYRQSLGQGPEFLIYFQGTGAADDSGLPNDRFFAVRPEGSVSTLKIQRTERGDSAVYLCASSSRTVNPYEQYFGPGTRLTVT.

V is TRBV2 and J is TRBJ1-2, with 7 bases matching TRBD1. V lost 4 bases, J lost 6 bases, and 5 bases stayed unmatched. This CDR3 is built from 13 residues. CDR1 is SNHLY and CDR2 is FYNNEI in the germline V gene. CDR3 sequence (DNA): TGTGCCAGCAGTGCGGTCAGGGGGAATGGCTACACCTTC. Encoded protein: CASSAVRGNGYTF.

This chain uses TRBV2 with TRBJ1-2, with D tentatively TRBD1 (6 bases). Trimming pared 2 bases from V and 1 base from J, leaving 11 bases between. This CDR3 comprises 15 residues. From germline, CDR1 is SNHLY and CDR2 FYNNEI. The CDR3 DNA follows: TGTGCCAGCAGTGAAAGGGGGGACAATAACTATGGCTACACCTTC. It encodes CASSERGDNNYGYTF.

This clonotype was seen a few times. The J gene is TRBJ1-1, the V gene TRBV7-8, with 7 bases matching TRBD1. The junction had 8 bases not matched to a gene; V was cut back by 5 bases and J by 2 bases. The V gene's germline CDR1 is SGHVS and CDR2 FQNEAQ. The CDR3 consists of 15 residues. The CDR3 sequence: CASSPRQGSNTEAFF. The DNA for the CDR3 is TGTGCCAGCAGCCCCCGACAGGGTTCCAACACTGAAGCTTTCTTT.

Details on this clonotype: Relative to the germline gene, one junction end is altered; a read error may explain this. This chain joins TRBV19 and TRBJ1-1; D may be TRBD1 (6 bases). Per the germline V gene, CDR1 is LNHDA and CDR2 is SQIVND (reference sequence). There are 16 residues in the CDR3. CDR3 region: CASSIRGAPMNTEASF. CDR3 bases: TGTGCCAGTAGTATTAGGGGGGCGCCCATGAACACTGAAGCTTCCTTT. Filled out from reference TRBV19 and TRBJ1-1, the complete variable domain reads DGGITQSPKYLFRKEGQNVTLSCEQNLNHDAMYWYRQDPGQGLRLIYYSQIVNDFQKGDIAEGYSVSREKKESFPLTVTSAQKNPTAFYLCASSIRGAPMNTEASFGQGTRLTVV.

The V call is TRBV25-1, the J call TRBJ1-2; D not resolved. Trimming removed 2 bases from V and 3 bases from J, with 7 bases in between. This CDR3 has 13 residues. Germline V gene data show CDR1 as MGHDK and CDR2 as SYGVNS. The CDR3 is CASSEAQDYGYTF. The CDR3 nucleotides are TGTGCCAGCAGTGAAGCCCAAGACTATGGCTACACCTTC.

This chain uses TRBV25-1 with TRBJ2-7; the D gene is possibly TRBD1 (6 bases). Germline V gene data show CDR1 as MGHDK and CDR2 as SYGVNS. The CDR3 has 13 residues. The V end lost 4 bases, the J end lost 4 bases, and 11 bases lay between the germline ends. CDR3 amino acids: CASSVSQGYEQYF. CDR3 bases: TGTGCCAGCAGTGTGTCACAGGGTTACGAGCAGTACTTC.

This clonotype showed up just a few times. The rearrangement uses TRBV19 and TRBJ2-5; tentatively, D is TRBD2 (6 bases). Germline V gene sequence: CDR1 LNHDA, CDR2 SQIVND (reference sequence). The CDR3 has 15 residues. The V gene lost 3 bases and the J gene lost 2 bases, with 13 bases spanning the gap. CDR3 in amino acids: CASSILGGTQETQYF. The CDR3, as DNA: TGTGCCAGTAGTATTTTGGGGGGAACTCAAGAGACCCAGTACTTC.

J is TRBJ1-4 and V is TRBV7-8; TRBD1 agrees at 7 bases. V trimming: 8 bases; J trimming: 8 bases; junction bases outside the gene matches: 5. The CDR3 loop spans 12 amino acids. CDR1 is SGHVS, CDR2 FQNEAQ, per germline. Here the CDR3 reads CASRDREEKLFF. The CDR3 DNA is TGTGCCAGCCGAGACAGGGAGGAAAAACTGTTTTTT. Full variable domain (missing parts from reference TRBV7-8 and TRBJ1-4): GAGVSQSPRYKVAKRGQDVALRCDPISGHVSLFWYQQALGQGPEFLTYFQNEAQLDKSGLPSDRFFAERPEGSVSTLKIQRTQQEDSAVYLCASRDREEKLFFGSGTQLSVL.

The V call is TRBV2, the J call TRBJ2-5; TRBD2 might be the D (5 bases). CDR1 SNHLY and CDR2 FYNNEI come from the germline V gene. Trimming shortened V by 5 bases and J by 4 bases, and 17 bases separated the two germline ends. The CDR3 runs to 15 residues. CDR3 loop: CASSLARPRRETQYF. The CDR3 region has the DNA TGTGCCAGCAGTTTAGCGCGTCCTAGGAGAGAGACCCAGTACTTC.

V usage is TRBV7-3 and J usage is TRBJ2-7; D call uncertain. CDR1 and CDR2 from the germline V gene are SGHTA and FQGTGA. Trimming left V 6 bases short and J 4 bases short, with 13 bases between. This CDR3 comprises 13 residues. The CDR3 protein is CASSPDGRYEQYF. In DNA, the CDR3 is TGTGCCAGCAGTCCGGACGGAAGGTACGAGCAGTACTTC.

CDR3 DNA: TGTGCCAGTAGTTCCAGAGAGGGACTTATCTACGAGCAGTACTTC. This sequence encodes CASSSREGLIYEQYF. The V and J genes are TRBV19 and TRBJ2-7, with D possibly matching TRBD2 (6 bases). Germline CDR1 LNHDA, CDR2 SQIVND (reference sequence). V lost 5 bases to trimming and J lost 3 bases, with 17 bases between them. This CDR3 comprises 15 residues.

The rearrangement joins TRBV24-1 to TRBJ2-3; D uncertain. Germline-derived CDR1 and CDR2 are KGHDR and SFDVKD. The CDR3 totals 13 residues. The germline V and J ends were trimmed by 4 bases and 2 bases, with 6 bases remaining between them. The CDR3 nucleotides are TGTGCCACCAGTGAAGGGATCACAGATACGCAGTATTTT. Protein: CATSEGITDTQYF.

The chain links TRBV7-9 to TRBJ2-7, with D possibly being TRBD2 (7 bases). The CDR3 covers 15 residues. V dropped 3 bases and J dropped 3 bases, with 15 bases sitting between them. Germline CDR1 is SEHNR and CDR2 is FQNEAQ (reference sequence). In nucleotides, the CDR3 is TGTGCCAGCAGCTTCAGGGCGGGGGCGGACTACGAGCAGTACTTC. Translation gives CASSFRAGADYEQYF.

CDR3 sequence (DNA): TGTGCCAGCAGCGGGTCAGATAACTATGGCTACACCTTC. Amino acid sequence: CASSGSDNYGYTF. V gene TRBV7-9 combines with J gene TRBJ1-2; D gene ambiguous. The CDR3 sequence is 13 residues long. Germline-derived CDR1 and CDR2 are SEHNR and FQNEAQ (reference sequence). V was clipped by 5 bases and J by 1 base, with 8 bases between them. Filled out from reference TRBV7-9 and TRBJ1-2, the complete variable domain reads DTGVSQNPRHKITKRGQNVTFRCDPISEHNRLYWYRQTLGQGPEFLTYFQNEAQLEKSRLLSDRFSAERPKGSFSTLEIQRTEQGDSAMYLCASSGSDNYGYTFGSGTRLTVV.

The chain uses TRBV19 and TRBJ1-1; D is unresolved. This CDR3 spans 13 amino acids. CDR1 and CDR2 (germline): LNHDA, SQIVND (reference sequence). Trimming took 1 base from V and 7 from J, leaving 10 bases between them. The DNA for the CDR3 is TGTGCCAGTAGTATAGGAGTTCGTCGTGAAGCTTTCTTT. Its translation: CASSIGVRREAFF.

The chain carries TRBV20-1 and TRBJ2-1; the D gene could be TRBD1 or TRBD2 (5 bases each). The CDR3 extends over 12 amino acids. The germline V gene has CDR1 DFQATT and CDR2 SNEGSKA (reference sequence). V was shortened by 3 bases and J by 16 bases, with 19 bases between the two germline ends. CDR3 sequence reads: CSARGVNRPYFF. The DNA for the CDR3 is TGCAGTGCTAGGGGGGTTAACAGACCCTACTTCTTC.

In this sample, this clonotype turned up a few times. The chain employs TRBV15 and TRBJ2-5, with D uncertain. V was cut by 1 base and J by 1 base, with 7 bases left in between. The length of the CDR3 is 14 residues. The germline V gene encodes CDR1 LNHNV and CDR2 YYDKDF (reference sequence). The CDR3 loop is CATSRVGRQETQYF. The CDR3 nucleotides read TGTGCCACCAGCAGAGTAGGTCGCCAAGAGACCCAGTACTTC. Filled out from reference TRBV15 and TRBJ2-5, the complete variable domain reads DAMVIQNPRYQVTQFGKPVTLSCSQTLNHNVMYWYQQKSSQAPKLLFHYYDKDFNNEADTPDNFQSRRPNTSFCFLDIRSPGLGDTAMYLCATSRVGRQETQYFGPGTRLLVL.